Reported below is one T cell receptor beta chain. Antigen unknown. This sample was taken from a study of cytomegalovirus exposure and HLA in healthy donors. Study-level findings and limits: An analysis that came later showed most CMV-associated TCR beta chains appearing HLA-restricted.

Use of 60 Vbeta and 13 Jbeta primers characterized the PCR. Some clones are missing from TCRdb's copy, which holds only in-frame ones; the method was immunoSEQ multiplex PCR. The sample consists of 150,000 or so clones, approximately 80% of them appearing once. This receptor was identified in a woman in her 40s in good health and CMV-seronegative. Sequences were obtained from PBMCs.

The CDR3 loop reads CASSSEEGDTEAFF. For the CDR3, the DNA is TGCGCCAGCAGCTCGGAAGAGGGGGACACTGAAGCTTTCTTT. The chain is built from TRBV5-1 and TRBJ1-1; TRBD1 might be the D (6 bases). Between the trimmed V and J ends, which lost 3 bases and 3 bases, there was a span of 12 bases. CDR3 length: 14 amino acids. Per the germline V gene, CDR1 is SGHRS and CDR2 is YFSETQ.